This TCR beta chain derives from a study of identical twins. Ten or more counts support this clonotype. Template switching (which added a universal primer site) was used, and cDNA carried unique molecular identifiers. TCRdb re-called the 5' RACE reads through MiXCR, storing one row per CDR3 protein. The sample contains roughly 690,000 distinct CDR3 sequences, over 20% of which appear only once. The CDR3 is made up of 14 amino acids. Germline V lookup: CDR1 SGHTA, CDR2 FQGNSA. V was pared by 2 bases and J by 2 bases, with 10 bases between. These data also formed part of another study, on T cells expressing NK-cell markers. That report notes: Obtained from sorted CD3+CD56+NKG2C+, CD3+CD56+NKG2C- and CD3+CD56-NKG2C+ T cells were the TCR beta repertoires. Among the eight sequenced donors, seven tested HCMV-seropositive and one tested seronegative. In a few donors, these clonotypes also led the CD3+CD56-NKG2C+ fraction.

This receptor was taken from a woman between 18 and 29 years old in good health. The chain uses TRBV7-2 and TRBJ2-7; D is ambiguous. The specimen was PBMCs. As DNA, the CDR3 is TGTGCCAGCAGCTTAAAAGACGGCACCTACGAGCAGTACTTC. Translation: CASSLKDGTYEQYF.